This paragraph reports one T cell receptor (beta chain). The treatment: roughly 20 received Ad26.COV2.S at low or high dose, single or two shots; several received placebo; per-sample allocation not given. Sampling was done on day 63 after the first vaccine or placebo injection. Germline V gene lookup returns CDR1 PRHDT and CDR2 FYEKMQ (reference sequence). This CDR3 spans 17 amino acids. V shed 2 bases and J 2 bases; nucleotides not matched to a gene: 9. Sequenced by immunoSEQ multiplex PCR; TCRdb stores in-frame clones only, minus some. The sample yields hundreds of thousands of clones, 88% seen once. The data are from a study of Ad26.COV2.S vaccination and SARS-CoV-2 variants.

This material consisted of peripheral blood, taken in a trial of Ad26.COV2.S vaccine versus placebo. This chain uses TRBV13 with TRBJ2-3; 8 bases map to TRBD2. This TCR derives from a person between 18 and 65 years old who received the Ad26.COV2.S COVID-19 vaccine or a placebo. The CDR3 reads CASSLSAGGTTTDTQYF. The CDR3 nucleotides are TGTGCCAGCAGCTTATCCGCGGGGGGTACAACCACAGATACGCAGTATTTT. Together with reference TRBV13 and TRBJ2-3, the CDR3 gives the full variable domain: AAGVIQSPRHLIKEKRETATLKCYPIPRHDTVYWYQQGPGQDPQFLISFYEKMQSDKGSIPDRFSAQQFSDYHSELNMSSLELGDSALYFCASSLSAGGTTTDTQYFGPGTRLTVL.